These T cell receptor beta chains were read from a single sample in a study of OX40 agonist ivuxolimab in advanced cancers. Repertoires were generated with immunoSEQ multiplex PCR, while TCRdb's copy carries only in-frame clones and drops some. The table includes 80,000 to 95,000 clones, about 90% detected once. The input for sequencing was CD4+ or CD8+ T cells sorted from blood, taken in a trial of the OX40 agonist ivuxolimab. Receptor source: an adult with an advanced solid tumor such as melanoma, head and neck, liver or kidney cancer. Each CDR3 is given with its conserved first and last residue. The D gene is left open where the match is weak. Clone size is not always given. Where it is, it says once, few, many or a class for expanded clones.

CDR3 | DNA | J | size | V | D
CASSLGTGSSNQPQHF | TGTGCCAGCAGCTTAGGAACAGGGAGTAGCAATCAGCCCCAGCATTTT | TRBJ1-5 | once | TRBV7-6 | -
CASSFGGPSMNTEAFF | TGTGCCAGCAGTTTCGGGGGGCCGTCCATGAACACTGAAGCTTTCTTT | TRBJ1-1 | - | TRBV6-6 | -
CASSLPGYEQYF | TGTGCCAGCAGTTTACCGGGCTACGAGCAGTACTTC | TRBJ2-7 | - | TRBV28 | -
CASSLVPYEQYF | TGTGCCAGCAGCTTAGTACCCTACGAGCAGTACTTC | TRBJ2-7 | - | TRBV7-9 | -
CASSLFGLADYDRKTQYF | TGTGCCAGCAGCCTATTTGGACTAGCGGATTATGACCGAAAGACCCAGTACTTC | TRBJ2-5 | - | TRBV7-2 | TRBD2
CASSTRSAESSYEQYF | TGTGCCAGCAGCACCCGATCAGCGGAATCCTCCTACGAGCAGTACTTC | TRBJ2-7 | - | TRBV7-6 | -
CASSAAGASYNEQFF | TGTGCCAGCAGTGCCGCGGGAGCCTCCTACAATGAGCAGTTCTTC | TRBJ2-1 | - | TRBV6-5 | TRBD2
CASTFHGVTGELFF | TGTGCCAGCACCTTTCATGGAGTAACCGGGGAGCTGTTTTTT | TRBJ2-2 | - | TRBV27 | -
CASSREGVNYGYTF | TGTGCCAGCAGTCGAGAGGGGGTAAACTATGGCTACACCTTC | TRBJ1-2 | - | TRBV6-6 | -
CSVYSNYGYTF | TGCAGCGTTTACAGTAACTATGGCTACACCTTC | TRBJ1-2 | - | TRBV29-1 | -
CASSLRENDEQYF | TGTGCCAGCAGCCTCCGGGAGAACGACGAGCAGTACTTC | TRBJ2-7 | - | TRBV11-3 | -
CASSTSGTGYTDTQYF | TGTGCCAGCAGCACCTCCGGGACAGGGTATACAGATACGCAGTATTTT | TRBJ2-3 | - | TRBV13 | TRBD1
CASSLWSSYNSPLHF | TGTGCCAGCAGTTTATGGTCCTCCTATAATTCACCCCTCCACTTT | TRBJ1-6 | - | TRBV27 | -
CAISEFSGPNYGYTF | TGTGCCATCAGTGAGTTCTCGGGACCTAACTATGGCTACACCTTC | TRBJ1-2 | - | TRBV10-3 | -
CASSQDWPGSSYEQYF | TGCGCCAGCAGCCAAGACTGGCCAGGGAGCTCCTACGAGCAGTACTTC | TRBJ2-7 | - | TRBV4-1 | -
CAISLLMADTQYF | TGTGCCATCAGCCTCCTAATGGCAGATACGCAGTATTTT | TRBJ2-3 | - | TRBV10-3 | -
CASSLIGDTEAFF | TGTGCCAGCAGCTTAATCGGGGACACTGAAGCTTTCTTT | TRBJ1-1 | once | TRBV11-2 | -
CASSLENTEAFF | TGTGCCAGTAGTTTAGAGAACACTGAAGCTTTCTTT | TRBJ1-1 | - | TRBV6-5 | -
CASSLAKYEQYF | TGTGCCAGCAGCTTGGCTAAATACGAGCAGTACTTC | TRBJ2-7 | - | TRBV5-6 | -
CASSATGNTEAFF | TGTGCCAGCAGCGCTACAGGGAACACTGAAGCTTTCTTT | TRBJ1-1 | - | TRBV5-5 | -
CASSLGQGNYGYTF | TGTGCCAGCAGCTTAGGGCAGGGGAACTATGGCTACACCTTC | TRBJ1-2 | - | TRBV7-9 | -
CAIWSGTGWTEAFF | TGTGCCATCTGGAGCGGAACAGGGTGGACTGAAGCTTTCTTT | TRBJ1-1 | - | TRBV10-3 | -
CASSAPGSNEQFF | TGTGCCAGCAGCGCACCGGGGTCCAATGAGCAGTTCTTC | TRBJ2-1 | - | TRBV7-9 | -
CASRKARGDNSPLHF | TGTGCCAGCAGGAAGGCGAGGGGGGACAATTCACCCCTCCACTTT | TRBJ1-6 | - | TRBV2 | -
CASSQDVPGQGTDTQYF | TGTGCCAGCAGCCAAGATGTCCCGGGACAGGGCACAGATACGCAGTATTTT | TRBJ2-3 | few | TRBV4-2 | TRBD1
CASSIDRGTGELFF | TGTGCCAGTAGTATCGATCGGGGAACCGGGGAGCTGTTTTTT | TRBJ2-2 | - | TRBV19 | -
CASSVSTGEKLFF | TGTGCCAGCAGCGTTTCCACGGGAGAAAAACTGTTTTTT | TRBJ1-4 | - | TRBV9 | -
CSTSGLANTGELFF | TGCAGCACCTCGGGACTAGCGAACACCGGGGAGCTGTTTTTT | TRBJ2-2 | - | TRBV29-1 | TRBD2
CASSLAGYTEAFF | TGTGCCAGCAGCTTGGCTGGCTACACTGAAGCTTTCTTT | TRBJ1-1 | once | TRBV5-8 | -
CASSSWTGGLVYF | TGCGCCAGCAGCTCGTGGACAGGGGGCTTGGTGTACTTC | TRBJ2-7 | once | TRBV5-1 | TRBD1
CAISWPDKAEQFF | TGTGCCATCTCATGGCCAGACAAGGCTGAGCAGTTCTTC | TRBJ2-1 | once | TRBV10-3 | -
CASSLGLNYEQYF | TGTGCCAGCAGCTTGGGATTAAACTACGAGCAGTACTTC | TRBJ2-7 | - | TRBV5-4 | -
CASLQGVVISVSNQPQHF | TGTGCCAGCCTACAGGGGGTGGTAATCTCCGTAAGCAATCAGCCCCAGCATTTT | TRBJ1-5 | - | TRBV6-4 | TRBD1
CASSSPPQNSYEQYF | TGTGCCAGCAGCTCCCCCCCCCAGAACTCCTACGAGCAGTACTTC | TRBJ2-7 | - | TRBV5-5 | -
CASSEPGQGSSQETQYF | TGCGCCAGCAGTGAACCAGGACAGGGCTCTAGTCAAGAGACCCAGTACTTC | TRBJ2-5 | - | TRBV10-2 | TRBD1
CASTAWVGSGELFF | TGTGCCAGCACCGCATGGGTCGGATCCGGGGAGCTGTTTTTT | TRBJ2-2 | - | TRBV6-1 | -
CASSIITGGGGKPQHF | TGTGCCAGTAGTATAATAACTGGAGGGGGCGGGAAGCCCCAGCATTTT | TRBJ1-5 | - | TRBV19 | TRBD1
CASSLTAAVGDTQYF | TGTGCCAGCAGCTTAACAGCAGCTGTGGGGGATACGCAGTATTTT | TRBJ2-3 | once | TRBV7-2 | -
CASSFVGGRYGYTF | TGTGCCAGCAGTTTCGTTGGGGGCAGGTATGGCTACACCTTC | TRBJ1-2 | - | TRBV28 | -
CASSQDRGGYNEQFF | TGCGCCAGCAGCCAAGATCGAGGTGGGTACAATGAGCAGTTCTTC | TRBJ2-1 | once | TRBV4-1 | -
CASSDRQGNSNEKLFF | TGTGCCAGCAGCGACCGACAGGGGAATTCTAATGAAAAACTGTTTTTT | TRBJ1-4 | - | TRBV7-9 | TRBD1
CASSPIVIYNEQFF | TGTGCCAGCAGCCCAATAGTTATCTACAATGAGCAGTTCTTC | TRBJ2-1 | - | TRBV7-8 | -
CASSYTEAFF | TGTGCCAGCAGCTACACTGAAGCTTTCTTT | TRBJ1-1 | - | TRBV4-2 | -
CASSLPGQPEGYTF | TGCGCCAGCAGCTTGCCGGGACAGCCGGAGGGCTACACCTTC | TRBJ1-2 | - | TRBV5-1 | TRBD1
CASSSRGTSGRSTDTQYF | TGTGCCAGCAGCTCCCGAGGGACTAGCGGGAGGAGCACAGATACGCAGTATTTT | TRBJ2-3 | - | TRBV5-4 | TRBD2
CASSRPGAGNTIYF | TGCGCCAGCAGCCGCCCAGGGGCTGGAAACACCATATATTTT | TRBJ1-3 | - | TRBV4-1 | -
CASSLVGTGSYEQYF | TGTGCCAGCAGCTTAGTGGGGACTGGATCCTACGAGCAGTACTTC | TRBJ2-7 | - | TRBV13 | -